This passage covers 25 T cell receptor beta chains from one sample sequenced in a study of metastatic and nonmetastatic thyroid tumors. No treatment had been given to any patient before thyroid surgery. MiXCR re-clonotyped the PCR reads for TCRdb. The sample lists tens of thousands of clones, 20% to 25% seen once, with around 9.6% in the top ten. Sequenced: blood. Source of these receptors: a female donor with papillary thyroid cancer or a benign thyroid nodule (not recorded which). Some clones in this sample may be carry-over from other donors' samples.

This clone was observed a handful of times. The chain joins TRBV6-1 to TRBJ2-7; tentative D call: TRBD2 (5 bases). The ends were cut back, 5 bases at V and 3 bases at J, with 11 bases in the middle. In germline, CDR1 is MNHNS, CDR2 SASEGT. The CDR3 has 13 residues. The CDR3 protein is CASSHRAGYEQYF. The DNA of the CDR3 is TGTGCCAGCAGTCACCGGGCGGGCTACGAGCAGTACTTC.

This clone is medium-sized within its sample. The CDR3 region has the DNA TGTGCCAGCAGTAATAGCGGGAGGGCCTACGAGCAGTACTTC. Translating it yields CASSNSGRAYEQYF. This chain links TRBV2 with TRBJ2-7, with TRBD2 matching 11 bases. V lost 5 bases and J lost 2; bases outside the gene matches: 2. Germline-derived CDR1 and CDR2 are SNHLY and FYNNEI. The CDR3 is 14 amino acids.

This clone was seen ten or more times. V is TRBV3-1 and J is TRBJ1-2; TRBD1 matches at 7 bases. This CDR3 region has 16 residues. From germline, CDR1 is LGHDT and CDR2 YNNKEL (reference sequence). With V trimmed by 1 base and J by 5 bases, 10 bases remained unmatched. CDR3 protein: CASSQGPTGSKYGYTF. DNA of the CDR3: TGTGCCAGCAGCCAAGGACCGACAGGGTCGAAATATGGCTACACCTTC.

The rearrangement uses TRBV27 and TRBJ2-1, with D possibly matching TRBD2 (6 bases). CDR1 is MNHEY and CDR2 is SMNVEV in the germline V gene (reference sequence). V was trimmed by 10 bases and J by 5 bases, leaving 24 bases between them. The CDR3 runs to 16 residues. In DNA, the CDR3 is TGTGCCATCGTCGATACCGGGAGTTTTTTCAACAATGAGCAGTTCTTC. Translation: CAIVDTGSFFNNEQFF.

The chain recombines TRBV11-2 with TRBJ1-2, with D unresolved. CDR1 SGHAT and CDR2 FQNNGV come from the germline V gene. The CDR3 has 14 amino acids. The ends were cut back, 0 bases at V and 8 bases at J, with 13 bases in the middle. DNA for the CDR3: TGTGCCAGCAGCTTAGATTTTAGGCTATGGGGCTACACCTTC. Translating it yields CASSLDFRLWGYTF.

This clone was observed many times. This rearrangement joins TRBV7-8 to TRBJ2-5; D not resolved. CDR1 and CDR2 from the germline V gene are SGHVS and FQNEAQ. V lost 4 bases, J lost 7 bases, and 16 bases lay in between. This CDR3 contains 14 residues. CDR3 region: CASSYDRRPGTQYF. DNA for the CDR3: TGTGCCAGCAGCTACGACCGACGCCCTGGGACCCAGTACTTC.

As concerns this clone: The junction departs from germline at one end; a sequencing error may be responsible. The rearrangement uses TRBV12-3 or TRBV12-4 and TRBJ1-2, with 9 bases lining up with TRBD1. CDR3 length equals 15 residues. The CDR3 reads CASSRPGQGPYGSTF. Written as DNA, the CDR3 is TGTGCCAGCAGTCGTCCGGGACAGGGACCATATGGCTCCACCTTC.

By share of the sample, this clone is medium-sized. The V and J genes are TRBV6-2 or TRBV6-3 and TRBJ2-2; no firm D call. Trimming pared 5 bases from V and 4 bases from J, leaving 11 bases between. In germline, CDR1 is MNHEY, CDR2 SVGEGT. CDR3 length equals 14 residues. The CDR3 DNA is TGTGCCAGCAGTCCCATTGACGCCACCGGGGAGCTGTTTTTT. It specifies CASSPIDATGELFF.

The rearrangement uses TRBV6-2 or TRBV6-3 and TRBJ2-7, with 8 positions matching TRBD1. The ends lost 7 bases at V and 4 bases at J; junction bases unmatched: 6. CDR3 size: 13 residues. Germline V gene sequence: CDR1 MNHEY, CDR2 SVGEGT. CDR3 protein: CASTGQGGYEQYF. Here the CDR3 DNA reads TGTGCCAGCACCGGACAGGGTGGGTACGAGCAGTACTTC.

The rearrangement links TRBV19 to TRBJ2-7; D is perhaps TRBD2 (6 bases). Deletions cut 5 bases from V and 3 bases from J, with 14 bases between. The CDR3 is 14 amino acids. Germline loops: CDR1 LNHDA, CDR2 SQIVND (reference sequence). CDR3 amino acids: CASSASGTGYEQYF. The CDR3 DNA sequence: TGTGCCAGTAGTGCATCCGGGACTGGCTACGAGCAGTACTTC.

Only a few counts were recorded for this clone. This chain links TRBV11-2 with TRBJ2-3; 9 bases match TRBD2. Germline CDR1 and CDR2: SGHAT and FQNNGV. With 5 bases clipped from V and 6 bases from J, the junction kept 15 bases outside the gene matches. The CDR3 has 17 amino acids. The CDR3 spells CASSPRAGAGGADTQYF. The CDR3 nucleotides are TGTGCCAGCAGCCCACGGGCGGGAGCGGGAGGAGCTGATACGCAGTATTTT.

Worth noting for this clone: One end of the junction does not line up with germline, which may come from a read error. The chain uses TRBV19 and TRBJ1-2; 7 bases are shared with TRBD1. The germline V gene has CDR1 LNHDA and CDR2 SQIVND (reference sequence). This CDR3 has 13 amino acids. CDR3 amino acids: CTSSITEGGGRTF. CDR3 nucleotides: TGTACCAGTAGTATAACTGAAGGGGGCGGTCGGACCTTC.

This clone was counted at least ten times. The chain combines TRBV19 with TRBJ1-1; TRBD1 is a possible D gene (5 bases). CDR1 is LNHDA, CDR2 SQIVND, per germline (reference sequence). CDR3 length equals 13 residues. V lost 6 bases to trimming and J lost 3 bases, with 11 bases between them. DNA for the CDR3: TGTGCCAGTAGCGACAGATGGGACACTGAAGCTTTCTTT. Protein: CASSDRWDTEAFF.

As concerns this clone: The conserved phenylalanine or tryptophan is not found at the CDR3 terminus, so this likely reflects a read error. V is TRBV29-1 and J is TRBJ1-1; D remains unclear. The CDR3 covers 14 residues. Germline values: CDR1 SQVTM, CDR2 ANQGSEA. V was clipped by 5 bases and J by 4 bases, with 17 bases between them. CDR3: CSVSFSLGITEAFV. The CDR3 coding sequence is TGCAGCGTTTCATTTAGCCTCGGGATCACTGAAGCTTTCGTT.

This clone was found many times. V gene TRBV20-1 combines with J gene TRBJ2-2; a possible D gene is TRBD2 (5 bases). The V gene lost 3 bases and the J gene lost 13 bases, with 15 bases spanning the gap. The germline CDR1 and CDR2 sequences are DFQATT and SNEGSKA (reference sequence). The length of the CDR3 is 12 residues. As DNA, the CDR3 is TGCAGTGCTAGGGGGAGCGTAGAGGGGCTGTTTTTT. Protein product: CSARGSVEGLFF.

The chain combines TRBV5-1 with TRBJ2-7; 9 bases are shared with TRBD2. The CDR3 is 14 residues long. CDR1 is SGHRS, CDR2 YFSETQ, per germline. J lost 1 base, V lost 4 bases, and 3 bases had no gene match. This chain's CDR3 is CASSATSGSYEQYF. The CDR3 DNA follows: TGCGCCAGCAGCGCGACTAGCGGTTCCTACGAGCAGTACTTC.

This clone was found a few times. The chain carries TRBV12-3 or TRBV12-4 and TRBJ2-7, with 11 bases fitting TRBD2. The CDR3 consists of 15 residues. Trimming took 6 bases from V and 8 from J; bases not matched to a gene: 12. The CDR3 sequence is CASSPGLAEQKKQYF. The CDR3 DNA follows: TGTGCCAGCAGCCCGGGACTAGCGGAACAGAAAAAGCAGTACTTC.

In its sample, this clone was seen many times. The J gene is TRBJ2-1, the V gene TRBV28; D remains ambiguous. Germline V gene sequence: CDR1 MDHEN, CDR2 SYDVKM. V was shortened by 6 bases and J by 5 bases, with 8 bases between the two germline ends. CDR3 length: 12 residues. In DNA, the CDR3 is TGTGCCAGCAGCCCTCATAACAATGAGCAGTTCTTC. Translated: CASSPHNNEQFF.

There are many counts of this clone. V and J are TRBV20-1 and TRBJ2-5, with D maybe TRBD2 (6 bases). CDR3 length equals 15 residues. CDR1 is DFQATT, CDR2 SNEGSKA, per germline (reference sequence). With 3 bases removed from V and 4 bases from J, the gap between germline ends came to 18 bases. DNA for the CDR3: TGCAGTGCTAGGGGGGATGGAGGGGAGGCAGAGACCCAGTACTTC. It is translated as CSARGDGGEAETQYF.

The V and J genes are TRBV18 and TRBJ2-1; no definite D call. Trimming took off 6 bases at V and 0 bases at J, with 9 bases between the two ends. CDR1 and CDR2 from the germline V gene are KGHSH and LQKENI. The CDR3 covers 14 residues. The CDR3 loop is CASSLLNSYNEQFF. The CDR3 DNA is TGTGCCAGCTCGTTGCTGAACTCCTACAATGAGCAGTTCTTC.

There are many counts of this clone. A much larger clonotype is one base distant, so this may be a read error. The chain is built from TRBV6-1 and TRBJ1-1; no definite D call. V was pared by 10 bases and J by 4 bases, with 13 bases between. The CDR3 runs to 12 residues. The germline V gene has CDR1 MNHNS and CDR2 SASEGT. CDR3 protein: CATLLGSTEAFF. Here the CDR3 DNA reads TGTGCCACCCTCCTAGGGAGCACTGAAGCTTTCTTT.

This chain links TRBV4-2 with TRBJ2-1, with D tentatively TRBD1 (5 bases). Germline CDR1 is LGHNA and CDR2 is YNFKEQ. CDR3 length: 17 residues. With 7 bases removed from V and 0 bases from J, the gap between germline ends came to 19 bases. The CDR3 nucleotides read TGTGCCAGCATCAACAGTGGGGCCCCGAGCTCCTACAATGAGCAGTTCTTC. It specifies CASINSGAPSSYNEQFF.

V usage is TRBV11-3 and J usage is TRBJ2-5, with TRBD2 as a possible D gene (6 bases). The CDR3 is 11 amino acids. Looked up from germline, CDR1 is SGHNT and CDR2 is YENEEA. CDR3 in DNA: TGTGACAGGAGCTTTCGGGAGAGCGAGTACTTC. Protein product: CDRSFRESEYF.

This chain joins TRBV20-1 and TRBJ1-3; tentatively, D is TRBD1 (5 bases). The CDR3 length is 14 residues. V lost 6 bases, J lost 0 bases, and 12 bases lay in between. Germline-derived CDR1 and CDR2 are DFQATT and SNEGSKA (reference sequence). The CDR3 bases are TGCAGTGCCAGTCCAGGGACCTCTGGAAACACCATATATTTT. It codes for CSASPGTSGNTIYF.

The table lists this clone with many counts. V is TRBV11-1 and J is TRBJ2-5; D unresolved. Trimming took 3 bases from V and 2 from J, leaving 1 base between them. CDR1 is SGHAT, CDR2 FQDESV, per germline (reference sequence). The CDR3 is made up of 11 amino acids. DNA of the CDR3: TGTGCCAGCAGCTTGCAAGAGACCCAGTACTTC. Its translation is CASSLQETQYF.